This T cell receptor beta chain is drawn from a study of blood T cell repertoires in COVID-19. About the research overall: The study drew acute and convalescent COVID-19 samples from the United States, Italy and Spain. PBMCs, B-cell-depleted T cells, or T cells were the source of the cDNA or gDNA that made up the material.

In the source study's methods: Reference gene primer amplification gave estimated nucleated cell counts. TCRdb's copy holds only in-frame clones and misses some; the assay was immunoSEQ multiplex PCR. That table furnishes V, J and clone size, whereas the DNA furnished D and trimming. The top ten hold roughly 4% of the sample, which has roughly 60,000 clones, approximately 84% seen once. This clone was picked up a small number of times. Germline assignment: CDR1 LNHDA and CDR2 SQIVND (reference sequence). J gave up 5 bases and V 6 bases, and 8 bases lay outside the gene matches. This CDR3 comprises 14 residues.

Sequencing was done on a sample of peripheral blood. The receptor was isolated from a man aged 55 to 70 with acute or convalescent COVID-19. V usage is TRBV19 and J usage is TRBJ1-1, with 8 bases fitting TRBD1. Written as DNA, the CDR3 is TGTGCCAGTAGAACGGACAGGGAGGGGACTGAAGCTTTCTTT. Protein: CASRTDREGTEAFF.